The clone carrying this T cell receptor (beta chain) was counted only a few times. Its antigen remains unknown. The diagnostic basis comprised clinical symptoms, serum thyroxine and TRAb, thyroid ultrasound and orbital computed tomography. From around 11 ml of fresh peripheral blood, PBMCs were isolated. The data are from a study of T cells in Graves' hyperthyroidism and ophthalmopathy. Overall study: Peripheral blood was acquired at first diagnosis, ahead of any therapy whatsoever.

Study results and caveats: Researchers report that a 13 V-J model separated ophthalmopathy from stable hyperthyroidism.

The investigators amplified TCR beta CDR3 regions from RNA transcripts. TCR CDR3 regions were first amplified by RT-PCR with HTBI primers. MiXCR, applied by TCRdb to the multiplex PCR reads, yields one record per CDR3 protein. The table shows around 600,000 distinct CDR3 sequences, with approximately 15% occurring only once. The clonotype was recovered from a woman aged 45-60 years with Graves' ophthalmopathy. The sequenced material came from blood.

This CDR3 reads CSASFGSKNEQFF. In DNA form, the CDR3 reads TGCAGTGCTAGTTTCGGGAGCAAAAATGAGCAGTTCTTC. The chain recombines TRBV20-1 with TRBJ2-1; a weak D match, TRBD2 (6 bases). The CDR3 totals 13 residues. Germline CDR1 DFQATT, CDR2 SNEGSKA (reference sequence). With 3 bases removed from V and 7 bases from J, the gap between germline ends came to 13 bases.